These T cell receptor beta chains were read from a single sample in a study of vaccination effects on CD4 cells after COVID-19. The table came from immunoSEQ multiplex PCR; TCRdb's copy has only in-frame clones and leaves some out. The sample holds 50,000 or so clones, 65% to 80% seen once. These TCRs are of unknown antigen specificity. The sample in question was CD4+ T cells from PBMCs cultured without peptide, obtained after COVID-19 vaccination. The receptors shown here come from a human donor who had a prior SARS-CoV-2 infection. Each CDR3 is given with its conserved first and last residue. Fields, in order: J gene, D gene, clone size, V gene, CDR3 DNA, CDR3 protein. A D gene is named only where the DNA matches it firmly. Clone size, where shown, is once, few, many, or a class for clones that have expanded.

TRBJ2-7 | . | . | TRBV28 | TGTGCCAGCAGTTCGACAGTCTACGAGCAGTACTTC | CASSSTVYEQYF
TRBJ2-1 | . | . | TRBV9 | TGTGCCAGCAGCGTAGGCCCCTCTTCTAACAGCTGGTACGCGGGGAGCTCCTACAATGAGCAGTTCTTC | CASSVGPSSNSWYAGSSYNEQFF
TRBJ2-7 | . | . | TRBV11-2 | TGTGCCAGCAGCTTTGCGGGGCCCGAGCAGTACTTC | CASSFAGPEQYF
TRBJ2-5 | TRBD2 | . | TRBV9 | TGTGCCAGCAGCCCGGGACTAGTGGAGACCCAGTACTTC | CASSPGLVETQYF
TRBJ2-2 | . | . | TRBV18 | TGTGCCAGCTCACCAGTTACAAACACCGGGGAGCTGTTTTTT | CASSPVTNTGELFF
TRBJ2-1 | . | . | TRBV5-1 | TGCGCCAGCAGCTTATCGGTAAACAATGAGCAGTTCTTC | CASSLSVNNEQFF
TRBJ2-7 | . | . | TRBV18 | TGTGCCAGCTCACCCGCAGGGGAGCGCCAGTACTTC | CASSPAGERQYF
TRBJ2-3 | . | . | TRBV24-1 | TGTGCCACCAGTGATCCCAAGACTAGTGCCTCCCCAGATACGCAGTATTTT | CATSDPKTSASPDTQYF
TRBJ2-7 | . | many | TRBV11-3 | TGTGCCAGCAGCTTAGCAGCTTTACCCAGCGCGTACTCCTACGAGCAGTACTTC | CASSLAALPSAYSYEQYF
TRBJ1-6 | TRBD1 | . | TRBV19 | TGTGCCAGTAGTCCGGAACAGGGGGCCTATAATTCACCCCTCCACTTT | CASSPEQGAYNSPLHF
TRBJ2-2 | TRBD2 | . | TRBV7-8 | TGTGCCAGCAGCTCCCGGGCTAGCGGGATCACCGGGGAGCTGTTTTTT | CASSSRASGITGELFF
TRBJ2-1 | TRBD2 | . | TRBV30 | TGTGCCTGGAGTAGGGAGGAACTAGCGGGACTCTGGGGGGATGAGCAGTTCTTC | CAWSREELAGLWGDEQFF
TRBJ2-3 | . | . | TRBV12-1 | TGTGCCAGCAGCTCCTGGACTAGCTTGGCAGATACGCAGTATTTT | CASSSWTSLADTQYF
TRBJ1-2 | TRBD1 | . | TRBV6-5 | TGTGCCAGCAGAAACCAATTGAGGGGGCGCTATGGCTACACCTTC | CASRNQLRGRYGYTF
TRBJ2-7 | . | . | TRBV9 | TGTGCCAGCAGCGTAGTAGGCCGGGACGGCCCCTACGAGCAGTACTTC | CASSVVGRDGPYEQYF
TRBJ1-5 | TRBD1 | . | TRBV19 | TGTGCCAGTAGACCCATAGGGACAGGGGGCTTGGCAAATCAGCCCCAGCATTTT | CASRPIGTGGLANQPQHF